Sequencing of this T cell receptor beta chain was carried out in a study of blood T cells in healthy people across ages (dated by TCRdb to the mid-2010s). Broadly, across the study: Template switching captured roughly one uniquely barcoded TCR beta cDNA molecule per two T cells in model experiments. The donors were divided into four age groups: young (average about 16 years), middle-aged (approximately 39), aged (under 70) and long-lived (about 84). To avoid experimental bias, donors of different ages were spread randomly across the sequencing lanes. For two donors (one aged 18 to 30 and one aged 80 or older), the study analyzed two additional independent replicas of 1 million unique cDNA reads from the same blood draw. To track age-related changes in TCR beta repertoire diversity, the study relied on deep sequencing normalized with unique cDNA molecular identifiers.

Library preparation employed 5' RACE. Reads for this sample came from an Illumina HiSeq 2500. A second PCR of roughly 7 to 11 cycles was performed with a sample-barcoded 5' primer and a J-beta primer mix. A unique molecular identifier was introduced onto each TCR beta cDNA molecule by a template-switch 5' adaptor carrying 12 random nucleotides. Each sample yielded at least 2.5 million CDR3-containing paired-end reads. All of the RNA was converted into first-strand cDNA using the Mint cDNA synthesis kit, with a TRBC-specific oligonucleotide serving as the primer. After uracil-DNA glycosylase treatment, a first 18-cycle PCR used universal primers M1SS and BC2_uni_R on all cDNA. As for the authors' bioinformatics: Each sample was normalized by randomly selecting 1 million high-quality reads, each carrying a distinct molecular identifier. Instead of being binned into consensus sequences, reads that shared molecular identifiers were thrown out. MiTCR, set to a Q25 quality threshold and the strictest error-elimination algorithm, was used for CDR3 identification, clonotype clustering and error correction. A nonparametric unseen species model with Euler transformation was used to estimate lower-bound total TCR beta diversity. TCRdb reprocessing: public reads trimmed at Q25 with fastp, clones called with MiXCR, in-frame beta chains kept. Merged by CDR3 protein, the rows form single entries marked with the most common genes and DNA. These V and J calls are TCRdb output, not the study's own analysis. The sample includes about 1.8 million distinct CDR3 sequences, with roughly 49% observed a single time. The top ten clonotypes cover 2.1% of the sample.

Regarding this clonotype: This receptor's antigen is unknown. Base qualities are not provided; no much larger clone lies one nucleotide away.

Per the germline V gene, MDHEN is the CDR1 and SYDVKM is the CDR2. V was cut back by 6 bases and J by 2 bases, leaving a gap of 6 bases between them. Measured from the cysteine to the phenylalanine, the CDR3 is 12 residues long. CDR3 DNA only is kept here, 36 bases in frame from base 1. Systemically healthy Caucasian individuals from Russia, around 38 in total and aged roughly 6 to 100 years, were included as donors. Each donor gave about 10 milliliters of peripheral blood, drawn into EDTA-treated Vacutainer tubes. PBMCs were isolated by Ficoll-Paque density-gradient centrifugation, with at least 6 million obtained per sample. Total RNA was extracted from PBMCs with Trizol reagent, with at least 6 micrograms obtained per sample. For every donor, an aliquot of PBMCs went through flow cytometry to measure the percentages of naive CD45RAhigh/CD27high T cells. The paper as a whole reports these results and caveats: Observed TCR beta diversity per million T cells fell roughly linearly with age, and a significant reduction was already apparent by age about 43. Compared with the aged group, the long-lived group had more naive CD4+ T cells, fewer expanded clones and increased TCR diversity, a pattern suggesting age selection. Observed TCR beta diversity correlated strongly with the percentage of naive T cells measured by flow cytometry. The CMV infection status of donors was not known, potentially confounding age-related changes in expanded clonotypes. Bulk unsorted PBMC profiling prevented conclusive comparison of naive and antigen-experienced compartments. Total diversity estimates from one million sequenced T cells were considered lower bounds and underestimates.

Here the chain combines TRBV28 and TRBJ2-3; no D segment can be confidently identified. The TCR originated in a middle-aged woman in good health. Sequenced material: blood. The nucleotides are TGTGCCAGCAGACAAGACACAGATACGCAGTATTTT. It specifies CASRQDTDTQYF.